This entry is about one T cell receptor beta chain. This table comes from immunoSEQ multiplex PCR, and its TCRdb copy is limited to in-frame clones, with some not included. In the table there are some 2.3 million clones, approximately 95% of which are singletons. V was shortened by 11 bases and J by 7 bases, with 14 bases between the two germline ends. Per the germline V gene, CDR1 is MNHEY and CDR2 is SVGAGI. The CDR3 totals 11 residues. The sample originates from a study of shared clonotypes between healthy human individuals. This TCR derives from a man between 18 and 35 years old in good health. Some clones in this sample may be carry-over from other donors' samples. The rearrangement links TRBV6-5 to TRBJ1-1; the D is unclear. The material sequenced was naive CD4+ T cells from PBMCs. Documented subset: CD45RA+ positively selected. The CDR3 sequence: CAGTARDEAFF. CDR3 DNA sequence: TGTGCCGGCACCGCCCGGGATGAAGCTTTCTTT.